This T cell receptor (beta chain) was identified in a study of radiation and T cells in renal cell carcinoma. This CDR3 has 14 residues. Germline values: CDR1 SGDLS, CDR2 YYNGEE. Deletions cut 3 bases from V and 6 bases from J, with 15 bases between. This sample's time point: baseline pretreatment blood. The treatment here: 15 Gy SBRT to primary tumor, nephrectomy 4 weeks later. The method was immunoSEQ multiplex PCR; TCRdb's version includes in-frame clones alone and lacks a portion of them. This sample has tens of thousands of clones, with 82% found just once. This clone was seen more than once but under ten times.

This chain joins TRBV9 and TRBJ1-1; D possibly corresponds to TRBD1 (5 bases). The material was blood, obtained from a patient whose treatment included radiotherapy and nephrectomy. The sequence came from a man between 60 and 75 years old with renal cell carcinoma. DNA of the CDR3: TGTGCCAGCAGCGACCCTTTAGCAGGGCCTGAAGCTTTCTTT. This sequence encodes CASSDPLAGPEAFF.